Following are 10 T cell receptor beta chains from one sample sequenced in a study of blood T cell repertoires in COVID-19. TCRdb keeps only in-frame clones here, not all; method: immunoSEQ multiplex PCR. The sample has around 260,000 clones, approximately 85% seen once. The sample comprised PBMCs or T cells enriched from blood (not recorded which). Receptors were obtained from a woman in her thirties who had recovered from COVID-19.

This rearrangement joins TRBV21-1 to TRBJ2-2; the D segment call TRBD2 is taken from the table without a DNA check. TRBV21-1 is designated a pseudogene. The CDR3 spans 16 residues. CDR3 bases: TGTGCCAGCAGCCCTCCCCCGGGAGGACATATCGGGGAGCTGTTTTTT. Its protein product is CASSPPPGGHIGELFF.

J is TRBJ2-7 and V is TRBV29-1; 11 positions agree with TRBD1. The CDR3 has 13 residues. V lost 7 bases and J lost 5; bases outside the gene matches: 7. CDR1 is SQVTM, CDR2 ANQGSEA, per germline. The CDR3 region has the DNA TGCAGCGCCATTGGACAGGGGGCCCACGAGCAGTACTTC. As protein: CSAIGQGAHEQYF.

The rearrangement joins TRBV7-9 to TRBJ2-7; 9 positions match TRBD2. The length of the CDR3 is 14 residues. J gave up 4 bases and V 6 bases, and 7 bases lay outside the gene matches. CDR1 and CDR2 from the germline V gene are SEHNR and FQNEAQ (reference sequence). The CDR3 sequence: CASRPTSGQYEQYF. The CDR3 DNA reads as TGTGCCAGCAGGCCAACTAGCGGGCAATACGAGCAGTACTTC.

The chain has TRBV4-1 and TRBJ2-1, with D possibly being TRBD2 (6 bases). CDR1 and CDR2 from the germline V gene are MGHRA and YSYEKL. This CDR3 contains 13 residues. V was cut by 1 base and J by 9 bases, with 10 bases left in between. DNA of the CDR3: TGCGCCAGCAGCCAAGCTGGGGGGACTGAGCAGTTCTTC. Encoded protein: CASSQAGGTEQFF.

The rearrangement uses TRBV7-9 and TRBJ1-1; 8 positions match TRBD1. The trim removed 0 bases at V and 3 bases at J, leaving 3 bases unmatched. The CDR3 contains 15 residues. CDR1 is SEHNR, CDR2 FQNEAQ, per germline (reference sequence). In nucleotides, the CDR3 is TGTGCCAGCAGCTTAGCGCAGGGGGCAGACACTGAAGCTTTCTTT. It translates to CASSLAQGADTEAFF.

The rearrangement links TRBV29-1 to TRBJ2-7; D might be TRBD1 (5 bases). CDR1 SQVTM and CDR2 ANQGSEA come from the germline V gene. The germline V and J ends were trimmed by 4 bases and 0 bases, with 13 bases remaining between them. This CDR3 is 14 amino acids long. CDR3 sequence (DNA): TGCAGCGTTGGGGGCAGGGCCCACTCCTACGAGCAGTACTTC. It is translated as CSVGGRAHSYEQYF.

V gene TRBV28 combines with J gene TRBJ2-7, with D possibly matching TRBD1 (6 bases). Germline CDR1 and CDR2: MDHEN and SYDVKM. V dropped 5 bases and J dropped 9 bases, with 17 bases sitting between them. The CDR3 extends over 13 amino acids. DNA of the CDR3: TGTGCCAGCAGTCTAGAGCAGTTCAGGGGGCAGTACTTC. It codes for CASSLEQFRGQYF.

This clone occurred many times. V and J are TRBV3-1 (or the pseudogene TRBV3-2) and TRBJ2-7; D perhaps matches TRBD1 (6 bases). Germline values: CDR1 LGHDT, CDR2 YNNKEL (reference sequence). The ends were cut back, 4 bases at V and 0 bases at J, with 7 bases in the middle. This CDR3 comprises 13 residues. The CDR3 here is CASSRTVSYEQYF. The CDR3 DNA is TGTGCCAGCAGCCGGACAGTCTCCTACGAGCAGTACTTC.

The chain links TRBV2 to TRBJ2-2; D gene ambiguous. CDR3 length: 13 residues. Germline lookup yields CDR1 SNHLY and CDR2 FYNNEI. Trimming left V 8 bases short and J 0 bases short, with 7 bases between. The chain's CDR3 is CASRLTNTGELFF. The DNA of the CDR3 is TGTGCCAGCCGGTTAACGAACACCGGGGAGCTGTTTTTT.

The rearrangement uses TRBV5-1 and TRBJ2-7; D ambiguous. Germline CDR1 SGHRS, CDR2 YFSETQ. There are 14 residues in the CDR3. The V end lost 1 base, the J end lost 0 bases, and 8 bases lay between the germline ends. The CDR3 DNA is TGCGCCAGCAGCTTGAGAGCCCGCTCCTACGAGCAGTACTTC. Translation gives CASSLRARSYEQYF.